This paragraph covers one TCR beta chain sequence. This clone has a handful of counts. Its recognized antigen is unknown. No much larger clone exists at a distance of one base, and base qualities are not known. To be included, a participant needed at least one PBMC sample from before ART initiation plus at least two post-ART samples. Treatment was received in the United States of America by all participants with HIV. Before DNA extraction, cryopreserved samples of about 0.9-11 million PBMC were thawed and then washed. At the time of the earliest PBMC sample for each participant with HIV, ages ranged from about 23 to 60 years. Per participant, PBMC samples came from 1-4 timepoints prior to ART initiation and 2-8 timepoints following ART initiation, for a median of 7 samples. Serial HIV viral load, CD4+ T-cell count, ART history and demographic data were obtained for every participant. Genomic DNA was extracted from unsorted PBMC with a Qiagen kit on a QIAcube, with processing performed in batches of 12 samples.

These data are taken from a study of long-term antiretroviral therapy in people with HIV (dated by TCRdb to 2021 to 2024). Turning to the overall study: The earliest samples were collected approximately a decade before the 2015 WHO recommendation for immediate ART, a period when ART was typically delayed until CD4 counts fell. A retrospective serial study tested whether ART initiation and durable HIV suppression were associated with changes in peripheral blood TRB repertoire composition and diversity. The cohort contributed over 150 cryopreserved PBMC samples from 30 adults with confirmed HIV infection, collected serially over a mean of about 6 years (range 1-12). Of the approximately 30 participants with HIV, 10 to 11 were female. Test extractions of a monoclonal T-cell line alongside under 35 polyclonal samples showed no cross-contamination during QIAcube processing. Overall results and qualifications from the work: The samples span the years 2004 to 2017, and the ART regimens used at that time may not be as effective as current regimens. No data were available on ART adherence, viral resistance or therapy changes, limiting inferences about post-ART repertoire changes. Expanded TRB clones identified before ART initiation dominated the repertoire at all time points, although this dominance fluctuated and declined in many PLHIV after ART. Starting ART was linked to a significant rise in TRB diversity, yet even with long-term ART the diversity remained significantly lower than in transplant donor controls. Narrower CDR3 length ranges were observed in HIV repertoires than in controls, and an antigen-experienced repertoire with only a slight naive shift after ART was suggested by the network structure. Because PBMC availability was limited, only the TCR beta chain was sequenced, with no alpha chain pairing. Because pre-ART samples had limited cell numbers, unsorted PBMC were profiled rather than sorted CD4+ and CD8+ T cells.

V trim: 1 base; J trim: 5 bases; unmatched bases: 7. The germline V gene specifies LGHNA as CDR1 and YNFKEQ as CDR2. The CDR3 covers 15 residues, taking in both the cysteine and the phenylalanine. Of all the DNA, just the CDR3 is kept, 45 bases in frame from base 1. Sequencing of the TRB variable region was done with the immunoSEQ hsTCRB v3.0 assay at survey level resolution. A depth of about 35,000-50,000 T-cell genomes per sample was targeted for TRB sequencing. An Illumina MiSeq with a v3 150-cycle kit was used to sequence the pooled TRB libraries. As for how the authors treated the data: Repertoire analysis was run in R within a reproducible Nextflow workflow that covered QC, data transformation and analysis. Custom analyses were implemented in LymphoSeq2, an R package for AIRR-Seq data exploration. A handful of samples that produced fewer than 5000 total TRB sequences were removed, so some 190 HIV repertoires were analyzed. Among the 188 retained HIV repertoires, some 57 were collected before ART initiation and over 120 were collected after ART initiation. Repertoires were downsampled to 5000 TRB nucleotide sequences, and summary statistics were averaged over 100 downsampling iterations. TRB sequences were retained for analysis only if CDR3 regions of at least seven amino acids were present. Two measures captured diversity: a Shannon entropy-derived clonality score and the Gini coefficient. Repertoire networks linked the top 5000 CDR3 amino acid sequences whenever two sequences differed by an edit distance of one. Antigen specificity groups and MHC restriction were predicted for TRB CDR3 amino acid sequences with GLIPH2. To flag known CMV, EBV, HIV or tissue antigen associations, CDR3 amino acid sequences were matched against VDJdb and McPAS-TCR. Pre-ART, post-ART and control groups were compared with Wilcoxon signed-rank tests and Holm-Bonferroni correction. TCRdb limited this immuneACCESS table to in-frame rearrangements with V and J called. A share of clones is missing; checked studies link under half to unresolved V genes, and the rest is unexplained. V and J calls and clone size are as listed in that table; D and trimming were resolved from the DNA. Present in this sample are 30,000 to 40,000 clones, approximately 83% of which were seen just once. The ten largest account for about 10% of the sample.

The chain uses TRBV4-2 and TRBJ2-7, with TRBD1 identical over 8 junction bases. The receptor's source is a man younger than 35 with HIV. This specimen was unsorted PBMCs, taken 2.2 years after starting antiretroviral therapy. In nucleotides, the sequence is TGTGCCAGCAGCCAAGGGACAGGGATCGGTGACGAGCAGTACTTC. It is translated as CASSQGTGIGDEQYF.